The 11 T cell receptor beta chains given below trace back to one sample, sequenced in a study of monozygotic twins with inflammatory bowel disease (dated 2019 in TCRdb). Libraries were constructed by 5' RACE. TCRdb shows the sequencer as Illumina HiSeq 2500. After TCRdb reprocessed the reads, each CDR3 protein sequence was kept as one row, without DNA. The table for this sample lists approximately 120,000 distinct CDR3 sequences. The ten top clones hold roughly 12% of the sample. Material: blood. These TCRs come from a human donor with ulcerative colitis or Crohn's disease, or a healthy co-twin of an affected twin (not recorded which).

The chain uses TRBV11-2 and TRBJ2-7; TCRdb designates TRBD2, a call that cannot be tested without DNA. Germline CDR1 is SGHAT and CDR2 is FQNNGV. CDR3 length: 18 residues. CDR3 in amino acids: CASSFQRTSGRPWGEQYF.

The V and J genes are TRBV28 and TRBJ2-1; TCRdb returns TRBD1, unconfirmable since there is no DNA. The germline CDR1 and CDR2 sequences are MDHEN and SYDVKM. The CDR3 runs 14 residues. The CDR3 here is CASSQTGGRNEQFF.

This sequence joins TRBV28 and TRBJ2-7; TCRdb returns TRBD1, unconfirmable since there is no DNA. CDR1 and CDR2 from the germline V gene are MDHEN and SYDVKM. The CDR3 has 15 residues. CDR3 sequence: CASRQPGRSSYEQYF. Full variable domain (remainder filled in from reference TRBV28 and TRBJ2-7): DVKVTQSSRYLVKRTGEKVFLECVQDMDHENMFWYRQDPGLGLRLIYFSYDVKMKEKGDIPEGYSVSREKKERFSLILESASTNQTSMYLCASRQPGRSSYEQYFGPGTRLTVT.

CDR3 amino acids: CASSLASGGLNEQFF. J is TRBJ2-1 and V is TRBV27; with no DNA, the TCRdb D assignment of TRBD2 cannot be verified. The CDR3 extends over 15 amino acids. Germline-derived CDR1 and CDR2 are MNHEY and SMNVEV (reference sequence).

This chain joins TRBV19 and TRBJ2-1. CDR3 length: 12 amino acids. Germline V lookup: CDR1 LNHDA, CDR2 SQIVND (reference sequence). The CDR3 loop is CASSIEGNEQFF.

The genes are TRBV2 and TRBJ2-7; TCRdb indicates TRBD1, and absent DNA this call remains unverified. There are 15 residues in the CDR3. From germline, CDR1 is SNHLY and CDR2 FYNNEI. CDR3 sequence: CASSEGVGRAYEQYF. Variable domain in full (rest from reference TRBV2 and TRBJ2-7): EPEVTQTPSHQVTQMGQEVILRCVPISNHLYFYWYRQILGQKVEFLVSFYNNEISEKSEIFDDQFSVERPDGSNFTLKIRSTKLEDSAMYFCASSEGVGRAYEQYFGPGTRLTVT.

This CDR3 reads CASNWGSDTQYF. The V call is TRBV12-3 or TRBV12-4, the J call TRBJ2-3. The CDR3 has 12 amino acids.

CDR3 loop: CSVLNLGLTEAFF. This chain uses TRBV29-1 with TRBJ1-1. The CDR3 covers 13 residues. Germline-derived CDR1 and CDR2 are SQVTM and ANQGSEA.

The chain couples TRBV20-1 to TRBJ2-3; the TCRdb call, TRBD2, lacks DNA for checking. This CDR3 comprises 15 residues. In germline, CDR1 is DFQATT, CDR2 SNEGSKA (reference sequence). The CDR3 loop is CSPDRPEGSTDTQYF.

This chain links TRBV6-1 with TRBJ2-2; the TCRdb D gene call, TRBD2, has no DNA to confirm it. This CDR3 has 13 amino acids. Looked up from germline, CDR1 is MNHNS and CDR2 is SASEGT. This CDR3 reads CASSVEVLGELFF.

The chain links TRBV7-2 to TRBJ1-5; the D gene TCRdb calls, TRBD1, cannot be checked with no DNA. The CDR3 extends over 15 amino acids. Germline CDR1 is SGHTA and CDR2 is FQGNSA. This CDR3 reads CASSPRTGDHQPQHF. The whole variable domain, remainder taken from reference TRBV7-2 and TRBJ1-5, is GAGVSQSPSNKVTEKGKDVELRCDPISGHTALYWYRQSLGQGLEFLIYFQGNSAPDKSGLPSDRFSAERTGGSVSTLTIQRTQQEDSAVYLCASSPRTGDHQPQHFGDGTRLSIL.